The 26 T cell receptor beta chains given below trace back to one sample, sequenced in a study of blood T cell repertoires in COVID-19. Data came from immunoSEQ multiplex PCR; TCRdb stores just in-frame clones and leaves some out. This table holds about 70,000 clones, approximately 80% found once. The sequenced material came from peripheral blood. The receptors were gathered from a young man with COVID-19, enrolled during active disease.

The chain carries TRBV24-1 and TRBJ2-3; TRBD2 matches 10 bases. CDR3 size: 16 residues. Germline V gene sequence: CDR1 KGHDR, CDR2 SFDVKD. V lost 3 bases and J lost 5; bases outside the gene matches: 7. The CDR3 DNA reads TGTGCCACCAGTGATCAAAGCGGGAGGGCCGGAGATACGCAGTATTTT. Protein: CATSDQSGRAGDTQYF.

The V call is TRBV19, the J call TRBJ2-1; the match to TRBD2 covers 9 bases. The CDR3 runs 17 residues. CDR1 and CDR2 (germline): LNHDA, SQIVND (reference sequence). Trimming cost V 5 bases and J 3 bases; bases outside gene matches: 11. CDR3 sequence: CASSGSRREGRYNEQFF. The CDR3 coding sequence is TGTGCCAGTAGTGGGTCCCGGCGGGAGGGCCGCTACAATGAGCAGTTCTTC.

The chain carries TRBV5-5 and TRBJ1-5, with D unresolved. CDR1 is SGHKS and CDR2 is YYEKEE in the germline V gene (reference sequence). CDR3 length: 16 amino acids. Trimming took off 0 bases at V and 5 bases at J, with 15 bases between the two ends. In DNA, the CDR3 is TGTGCCAGCAGCTTGGCCGCGCAATACGGGGATCAGCCCCAGCATTTT. Translating gives CASSLAAQYGDQPQHF.

This clone was observed a handful of times. V and J are TRBV11-3 and TRBJ2-3; D ambiguous. Germline V gives CDR1 SGHNT, CDR2 YENEEA. V was clipped by 5 bases and J by 8 bases, with 14 bases between them. The CDR3 runs to 13 residues. As DNA, the CDR3 is TGTGCCAGCAGCCCTATGTCGGGTGGTACGCAGTATTTT. Its translation is CASSPMSGGTQYF.

CDR3 DNA: TGCGCCAGCAGCCCGTCCGGACAGGGCTCTTCTAAAGGGACTAATGAAAAACTGTTTTTT. Translated: CASSPSGQGSSKGTNEKLFF. The J gene is TRBJ1-4, the V gene TRBV5-1, with TRBD1 identical over 8 bases. The trim removed 4 bases at V and 2 bases at J, leaving 19 bases unmatched. This CDR3 has 20 residues. Germline assignment: CDR1 SGHRS and CDR2 YFSETQ.

This clone appeared a single time. The chain couples TRBV2 to TRBJ1-2, with 8 bases lining up with TRBD1. The germline gives CDR1 SNHLY, CDR2 FYNNEI. The CDR3 has 13 residues. The V and J ends lost 6 bases and 4 bases, in that order; junction bases with no gene match: 4. The CDR3 sequence is CASSETGGYGYTF. CDR3 in DNA: TGTGCCAGCAGCGAAACAGGGGGCTATGGCTACACCTTC.

The V call is TRBV11-3, the J call TRBJ2-2; 10 bases are a match to TRBD1. The CDR3 runs to 17 residues. Germline V gene sequence: CDR1 SGHNT, CDR2 YENEEA. V dropped 1 base and J dropped 4; count of bases not matched to a gene: 6. In DNA form, the CDR3 reads TGTGCCAGCAGCTTAGTCCCCGGGACAGGGGCCACCGGGGAGCTGTTTTTT. Protein product: CASSLVPGTGATGELFF.

The V gene is TRBV5-1, the J gene TRBJ2-1, with D perhaps TRBD2 (5 bases). V was shortened by 2 bases and J by 5 bases, with 8 bases between the two germline ends. This CDR3 comprises 13 residues. The germline CDR1 and CDR2 sequences are SGHRS and YFSETQ. DNA for the CDR3: TGCGCCAGCAGCTTCGGAGCGGACAATGAGCAGTTCTTC. As protein: CASSFGADNEQFF. Full variable domain (remainder filled in from reference TRBV5-1 and TRBJ2-1): KAGVTQTPRYLIKTRGQQVTLSCSPISGHRSVSWYQQTPGQGLQFLFEYFSETQRNKGNFPGRFSGRQFSNSRSEMNVSTLELGDSALYLCASSFGADNEQFFGPGTRLTVL.

The chain links TRBV10-1 to TRBJ2-3; TRBD2 agrees at 7 bases. CDR1 is WNHNN and CDR2 is SYGVQD in the germline V gene (reference sequence). With V trimmed by 4 bases and J by 8 bases, 6 bases remained unmatched. The CDR3 length is 13 residues. The CDR3 reads CASSVDGRSTQYF. CDR3 nucleotide sequence: TGCGCCAGCAGTGTGGACGGGAGGAGTACGCAGTATTTT.

The chain carries TRBV29-1 and TRBJ2-7; weak D call: TRBD1 (5 bases). Germline CDR1 reads SQVTM; CDR2 reads ANQGSEA. V was pared by 2 bases and J by 3 bases, with 8 bases between. This CDR3 is 12 amino acids long. Here the CDR3 DNA reads TGCAGCGTTGAAAGGGGCAACTACGAGCAGTACTTC. As protein: CSVERGNYEQYF.

This clone occurred a few times. This chain's CDR3 is CASSFRQVANLHEQYF. CDR3 nucleotide sequence: TGCGCCAGCAGCTTCCGACAGGTAGCTAATCTCCACGAGCAGTACTTC. The chain has TRBV5-1 and TRBJ2-7; D is perhaps TRBD1 (6 bases). There are 16 residues in the CDR3. The germline V gene encodes CDR1 SGHRS and CDR2 YFSETQ. Trimming pared 2 bases from V and 5 bases from J, leaving 20 bases between.

V gene TRBV6-6 combines with J gene TRBJ2-3; weak D call: TRBD1 (7 bases). Germline V lookup: CDR1 MNHNY, CDR2 SVGAGI (reference sequence). V lost 7 bases and J 3 bases, leaving 20 bases between the germline ends. The CDR3 runs 16 residues. CDR3 in amino acids: CASTTRRGQGTDTQYF. Written as DNA, the CDR3 is TGTGCCAGCACCACGAGGAGGGGGCAGGGGACAGATACGCAGTATTTT.

The chain is built from TRBV10-2 and TRBJ2-5; tentatively, D is TRBD1 (5 bases). Germline CDR1 and CDR2: WSHSY and SAAADI. The CDR3 length is 16 residues. V gave up 5 bases and J gave up 1 base, with 17 bases separating them. The CDR3 coding sequence is TGCGCCAGCAGTCAGAAGATTCGACAGATCCAAGAGACCCAGTACTTC. Protein product: CASSQKIRQIQETQYF.

The chain employs TRBV14 and TRBJ2-1, with a possible D match to TRBD2 (5 bases). The CDR3 sequence is 14 residues long. Germline CDR1 and CDR2: SGHDN and FVKESK. V lost 3 bases and J lost 6, with 12 bases in between. CDR3 DNA sequence: TGTGCCAGCAGCCACGAGGGCCTGGGCAATGAGCAGTTCTTC. Protein sequence: CASSHEGLGNEQFF.

V usage is TRBV4-1 and J usage is TRBJ2-1, with D possibly TRBD1 on 6 matching bases. Trimming shortened V by 3 bases and J by 5 bases, and 14 bases separated the two germline ends. The CDR3 consists of 15 residues. Germline loops: CDR1 MGHRA, CDR2 YSYEKL. The CDR3 sequence: CASSHLRDTNNEQFF. CDR3 in DNA: TGCGCCAGCAGCCACCTTCGGGACACCAACAATGAGCAGTTCTTC.

This rearrangement joins TRBV6-5 to TRBJ1-2; D call uncertain. The CDR3 length is 12 residues. CDR1 and CDR2 from the germline V gene are MNHEY and SVGAGI. V lost 4 bases and J lost 4, with 7 bases in between. CDR3 nucleotides: TGTGCCAGCAGTTTAAATGTCTATGGCTACACCTTC. It codes for CASSLNVYGYTF.

The V and J genes are TRBV19 and TRBJ1-1, with TRBD1 as a possible D gene (6 bases). V was clipped by 6 bases and J by 0 bases, with 14 bases between them. The V gene's germline CDR1 is LNHDA and CDR2 SQIVND (reference sequence). The CDR3 has 15 amino acids. CDR3 sequence (DNA): TGTGCCAGTAGGTACAGGGAAGGCATGAACACTGAAGCTTTCTTT. This encodes CASRYREGMNTEAFF. Supplemented by reference TRBV19 and TRBJ1-1, the full variable domain reads DGGITQSPKYLFRKEGQNVTLSCEQNLNHDAMYWYRQDPGQGLRLIYYSQIVNDFQKGDIAEGYSVSREKKESFPLTVTSAQKNPTAFYLCASRYREGMNTEAFFGQGTRLTVV.

The chain couples TRBV9 to TRBJ1-1, with TRBD1 matching over 8 bases. CDR3 size: 14 residues. The germline gives CDR1 SGDLS, CDR2 YYNGEE. Germline trimming cut 3 bases from V and 8 bases from J; bases unmatched to any gene: 9. CDR3 nucleotide sequence: TGTGCCAGCAGCGCCGAACAGGGGGGTAGAGAAGCTTTCTTT. Translating it yields CASSAEQGGREAFF.

J is TRBJ1-5 and V is TRBV4-2, with D maybe TRBD1 (5 bases). Germline CDR1 reads LGHNA; CDR2 reads YNFKEQ. The length of the CDR3 is 16 residues. Trimming shortened V by 0 bases and J by 0 bases, and 9 bases separated the two germline ends. The CDR3 region has the DNA TGTGCCAGCAGCCAAGACGCCGGGGGTAGCAATCAGCCCCAGCATTTT. Protein product: CASSQDAGGSNQPQHF.

The rearrangement links TRBV10-3 to TRBJ1-1; possible D gene TRBD1, 6 bases. The CDR3 has 14 residues. CDR1 is ENHRY, CDR2 SYGVKD, per germline. V was shortened by 0 bases and J by 7 bases, with 12 bases between the two germline ends. CDR3 in amino acids: CAISESGTQSEAFF. CDR3 DNA: TGTGCCATCAGTGAGTCGGGGACACAGAGTGAAGCTTTCTTT.

This clone has a handful of counts. The chain recombines TRBV7-2 with TRBJ2-7; D not certain. The CDR3 is made up of 14 amino acids. Trimming left V 3 bases short and J 3 bases short, with 12 bases between. The V gene's germline CDR1 is SGHTA and CDR2 FQGNSA. CDR3: CASSFGPNGYEQYF. Written as DNA, the CDR3 is TGTGCCAGCAGCTTCGGTCCGAACGGCTACGAGCAGTACTTC.

The V gene is TRBV2, the J gene TRBJ1-5; D is unresolved. The ends were cut back, 7 bases at V and 5 bases at J, with 15 bases in the middle. There are 14 residues in the CDR3. Germline assignment: CDR1 SNHLY and CDR2 FYNNEI. The CDR3 region is CASNFIEEDQPQHF. The CDR3 DNA reads as TGTGCCAGCAATTTCATCGAAGAGGATCAGCCCCAGCATTTT.

V usage is TRBV30 and J usage is TRBJ1-2; 7 nucleotides align to TRBD1. The germline gives CDR1 GTSNPN, CDR2 SVGIG (reference sequence). Unmatched junction bases numbered 6, after V lost 2 bases and J lost 6 bases. CDR3 length: 13 amino acids. Here the CDR3 DNA reads TGTGCCTGGAGTTATCGGACAGGACATGGCTACACCTTC. It encodes CAWSYRTGHGYTF.

This rearrangement joins TRBV5-1 to TRBJ2-7; 9 nucleotides align to TRBD1. Per the germline V gene, CDR1 is SGHRS and CDR2 is YFSETQ. The CDR3 runs to 15 residues. J gave up 6 bases and V 4 bases, and 11 bases lay outside the gene matches. The CDR3 spells CASSPYGDRASEQYF. CDR3 nucleotide sequence: TGCGCCAGCAGCCCATATGGGGACAGGGCATCCGAGCAGTACTTC. Combining the CDR3 with reference TRBV5-1 and TRBJ2-7 gives the whole variable domain KAGVTQTPRYLIKTRGQQVTLSCSPISGHRSVSWYQQTPGQGLQFLFEYFSETQRNKGNFPGRFSGRQFSNSRSEMNVSTLELGDSALYLCASSPYGDRASEQYFGPGTRLTVT.

The J gene is TRBJ1-1, the V gene TRBV7-2; 7 bases agree with TRBD1. This CDR3 contains 13 residues. Germline CDR1 reads SGHTA; CDR2 reads FQGNSA. V trimming: 8 bases; J trimming: 5 bases; junction bases outside the gene matches: 8. CDR3 coding DNA: TGTGCCAGCGGGGACAGCCTTAGGACTGAAGCTTTCTTT. It specifies CASGDSLRTEAFF.

The chain employs TRBV28 and TRBJ2-1; TRBD2 agrees at 13 bases. Germline V gene sequence: CDR1 MDHEN, CDR2 SYDVKM. Unmatched junction bases numbered 6, after V lost 5 bases and J lost 2 bases. The CDR3 has 17 amino acids. CDR3 DNA sequence: TGTGCCAGCAGTACCGGGACTAGCGGGACCACCTACAATGAGCAGTTCTTC. This sequence encodes CASSTGTSGTTYNEQFF.